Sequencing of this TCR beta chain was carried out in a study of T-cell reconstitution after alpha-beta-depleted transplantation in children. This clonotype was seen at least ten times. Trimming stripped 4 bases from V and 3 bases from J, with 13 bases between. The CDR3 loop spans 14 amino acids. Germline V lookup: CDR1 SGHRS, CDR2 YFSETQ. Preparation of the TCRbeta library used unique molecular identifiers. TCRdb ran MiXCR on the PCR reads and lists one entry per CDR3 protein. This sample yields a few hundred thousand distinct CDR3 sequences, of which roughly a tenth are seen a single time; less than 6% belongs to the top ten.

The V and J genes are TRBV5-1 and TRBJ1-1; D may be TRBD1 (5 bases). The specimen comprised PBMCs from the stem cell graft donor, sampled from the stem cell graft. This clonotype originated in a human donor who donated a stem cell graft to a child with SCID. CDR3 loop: CASSGSRGDTEAFF. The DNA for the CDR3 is TGCGCCAGCAGCGGCAGTAGGGGAGACACTGAAGCTTTCTTT. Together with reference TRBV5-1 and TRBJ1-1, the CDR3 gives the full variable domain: KAGVTQTPRYLIKTRGQQVTLSCSPISGHRSVSWYQQTPGQGLQFLFEYFSETQRNKGNFPGRFSGRQFSNSRSEMNVSTLELGDSALYLCASSGSRGDTEAFFGQGTRLTVV.